This T cell receptor (beta chain) was identified during a study of blood T cell repertoires in COVID-19. Study at large: COVID-19 samples from acute and convalescent phases originated in the United States, Italy and Spain. Nucleic acid was either cDNA or gDNA, and it came from T cells, B-cell-depleted T cells, or PBMCs.

In this sample, this clone turned up once. Authors' processing steps: Nucleated cell counts were estimated from reference gene primer amplification. Profiled with immunoSEQ multiplex PCR; TCRdb holds only in-frame clones, not every one. V, J and clone size derive from that table, while D and trimming were established from the DNA sequence. The table has 150,000 to 200,000 clones, 75% to 85% seen once. The germline gives CDR1 LGHDT, CDR2 YNNKEL (reference sequence). The CDR3 extends over 13 amino acids. Trimming took off 4 bases at V and 5 bases at J, with 11 bases between the two ends. The Seattle patients joined while their infection was active and were tracked longitudinally afterward.

The TCR originated in a woman of 80 years or more with COVID-19, enrolled during active disease. The specimen was peripheral blood. The gene calls are TRBV3-1 (or the pseudogene TRBV3-2) and TRBJ1-1; D gene unclear. The CDR3 DNA is TGTGCCAGCAGCCCTCGAGCCCGGACTGAAGCTTTCTTT. Translating gives CASSPRARTEAFF.